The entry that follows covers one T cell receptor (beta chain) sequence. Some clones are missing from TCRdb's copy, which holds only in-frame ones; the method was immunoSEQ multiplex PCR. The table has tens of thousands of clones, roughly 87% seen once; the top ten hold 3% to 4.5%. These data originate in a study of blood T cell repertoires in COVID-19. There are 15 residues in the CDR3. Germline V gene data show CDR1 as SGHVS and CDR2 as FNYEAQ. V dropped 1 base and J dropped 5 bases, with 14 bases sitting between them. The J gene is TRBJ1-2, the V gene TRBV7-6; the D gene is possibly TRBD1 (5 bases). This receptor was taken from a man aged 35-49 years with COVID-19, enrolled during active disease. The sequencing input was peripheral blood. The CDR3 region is CASSLGVDSPYGYTF. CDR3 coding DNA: TGTGCCAGCAGCTTAGGTGTCGACAGTCCTTATGGCTACACCTTC.